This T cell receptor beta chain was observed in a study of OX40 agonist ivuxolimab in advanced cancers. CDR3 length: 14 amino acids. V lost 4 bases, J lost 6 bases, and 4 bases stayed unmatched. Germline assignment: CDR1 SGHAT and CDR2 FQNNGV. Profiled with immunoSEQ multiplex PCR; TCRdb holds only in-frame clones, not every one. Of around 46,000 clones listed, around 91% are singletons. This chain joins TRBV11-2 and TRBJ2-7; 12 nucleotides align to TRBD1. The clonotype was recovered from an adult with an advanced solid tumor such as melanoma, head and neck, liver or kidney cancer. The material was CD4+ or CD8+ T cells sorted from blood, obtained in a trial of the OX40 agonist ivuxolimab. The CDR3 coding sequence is TGTGCCAGCAGCTCGGGGACAGGGGGCGCCGAGCAGTACTTC. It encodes CASSSGTGGAEQYF.